What follows are 22 T cell receptor beta chains derived from one specimen sequenced in a study of control samples from healthy donors and cancer patients. Clones were read by immunoSEQ multiplex PCR, and TCRdb kept only the in-frame ones, dropping some. Its table records approximately 190,000 clones. The sample comprised blood. These TCRs come from a woman aged 25 to 45 in good health.

This chain joins TRBV27 and TRBJ1-6, with TRBD1 as a possible D gene (6 bases). Germline assignment: CDR1 MNHEY and CDR2 SMNVEV (reference sequence). The CDR3 is 18 residues long. V was cut by 2 bases and J by 7 bases, with 21 bases left in between. The CDR3 nucleotides read TGTGCCAGCAGTTTACTACCGACCCGAGGACAGAGGAATTCACCCCTCCACTTT. This sequence encodes CASSLLPTRGQRNSPLHF.

The V call is TRBV6-5, the J call TRBJ2-1; D uncertain. Germline V gives CDR1 MNHEY, CDR2 SVGAGI. The germline V and J ends were trimmed by 6 bases and 0 bases, with 9 bases remaining between them. The CDR3 is 14 amino acids. CDR3 region: CASRERSSYNEQFF. The CDR3, as DNA: TGTGCCAGCAGGGAGCGCAGCTCCTACAATGAGCAGTTCTTC.

V and J are TRBV5-8 and TRBJ1-1; D perhaps matches TRBD1 (6 bases). Germline V CDR1 and CDR2: SGHTS, YDEGEE. Between the trimmed V and J ends, which lost 0 bases and 5 bases, there was a span of 8 bases. The CDR3 contains 13 residues. CDR3 loop: CASSLDRDTEAFF. In DNA, the CDR3 is TGTGCCAGCAGCTTGGACAGGGATACTGAAGCTTTCTTT.

The chain uses TRBV11-2 and TRBJ2-7; weak D call: TRBD2 (6 bases). The germline V gene has CDR1 SGHAT and CDR2 FQNNGV. This CDR3 comprises 18 residues. The V and J ends lost 5 bases and 2 bases respectively, with 25 bases between them. The CDR3 protein is CASSKQVGYGLPTYEQYF. The CDR3 coding sequence is TGTGCCAGCAGCAAACAAGTAGGATACGGACTACCTACCTACGAGCAGTACTTC.

This chain links TRBV28 with TRBJ1-1; D might be TRBD1 (6 bases). Germline CDR1 MDHEN, CDR2 SYDVKM. The CDR3 covers 15 residues. V lost 3 bases and J lost 4, with 15 bases in between. Here the CDR3 reads CASSFVRGVGTEAFF. Written as DNA, the CDR3 is TGTGCCAGCAGTTTCGTCAGGGGTGTGGGCACTGAAGCTTTCTTT.

J is TRBJ2-4 and V is TRBV6-2 or TRBV6-3, with 7 nucleotides matching TRBD1. This CDR3 region has 13 residues. Germline V CDR1 and CDR2: MNHEY, SVGEGT. V lost 5 bases, J lost 6 bases, and 4 bases stayed unmatched. The CDR3 protein is CASSTGVGNIQYF. The CDR3 DNA follows: TGTGCCAGCAGTACAGGGGTTGGAAACATTCAGTACTTC.

The chain couples TRBV7-8 to TRBJ2-7; 8 bases match TRBD2. The trim removed 0 bases at V and 2 bases at J, leaving 9 bases unmatched. Germline V gene data show CDR1 as SGHVS and CDR2 as FQNEAQ. The CDR3 has 17 amino acids. This CDR3 reads CASSLAEIAGIAYEQYF. DNA for the CDR3: TGTGCCAGCAGCTTAGCCGAGATAGCGGGGATAGCCTACGAGCAGTACTTC.

The chain uses TRBV18 and TRBJ2-7; 10 nucleotides line up with TRBD1. The ends lost 2 bases at V and 5 bases at J; junction bases unmatched: 6. This CDR3 has 15 residues. Per the germline V gene, CDR1 is KGHSH and CDR2 is LQKENI. CDR3 DNA sequence: TGTGCCAGCTCACCAGGTTCGGGGACAGGGGACGAGCAGTACTTC. Translated, it gives CASSPGSGTGDEQYF.

V is TRBV7-9 and J is TRBJ2-1; D call uncertain. Trimming removed 3 bases at V and 7 bases at J, with 7 bases between. Germline V lookup: CDR1 SEHNR, CDR2 FQNEAQ (reference sequence). The CDR3 has 12 amino acids. The CDR3 DNA is TGTGCCAGCAGCTTCGGAACTAATGAGCAGTTCTTC. This encodes CASSFGTNEQFF.

In DNA form, the CDR3 reads TGTGCCAGCAGCGAAACGACAGGGAACACTGAAGCTTTCTTT. Translating gives CASSETTGNTEAFF. V usage is TRBV7-9 and J usage is TRBJ1-1; TRBD1 might be the D (6 bases). V was clipped by 5 bases and J by 1 base, with 11 bases between them. CDR1 SEHNR and CDR2 FQNEAQ come from the germline V gene (reference sequence). This CDR3 is built from 14 residues.

The V call is TRBV7-9, the J call TRBJ1-1; D might be TRBD1 (6 bases). The germline gives CDR1 SEHNR, CDR2 FQNEAQ (reference sequence). V lost 2 bases, J lost 3 bases, and 10 bases lay in between. The CDR3 spans 14 residues. The CDR3 loop reads CASSLQGGHTEAFF. The CDR3 region has the DNA TGTGCCAGCAGCTTACAAGGGGGACACACTGAAGCTTTCTTT.

V gene TRBV24-1 combines with J gene TRBJ2-1; a weak D match, TRBD1 (5 bases). The CDR3 covers 15 residues. Trimming removed 3 bases at V and 5 bases at J, with 13 bases between. The V gene's germline CDR1 is KGHDR and CDR2 SFDVKD. The CDR3 spells CATSDDRQTDNEQFF. The CDR3 DNA reads as TGTGCCACCAGTGATGATAGACAGACAGACAATGAGCAGTTCTTC.

The chain combines TRBV11-2 with TRBJ1-6, with 7 bases aligning to TRBD1. CDR1 SGHAT and CDR2 FQNNGV come from the germline V gene. CDR3 size: 16 residues. V was pared by 5 bases and J by 0 bases, with 4 bases of the junction left unmatched. The CDR3 DNA is TGTGCCAGCAGCCCCGGGGACAGCTCCTATAATTCACCCCTCCACTTT. This encodes CASSPGDSSYNSPLHF.

This chain uses TRBV9 with TRBJ1-1; TRBD1 agrees at 12 bases. The CDR3 totals 18 residues. J was trimmed by 4 bases and V by 4 bases; bases with no gene match: 14. Germline V gene sequence: CDR1 SGDLS, CDR2 YYNGEE. The CDR3 loop reads CASSLLPGTGGIITEAFF. For the CDR3, the DNA is TGTGCCAGCAGCCTATTACCCGGGACAGGGGGCATCATCACTGAAGCTTTCTTT.

The chain links TRBV5-1 to TRBJ2-3, with TRBD1 as a possible D gene (5 bases). Deletions cut 0 bases from V and 6 bases from J, with 14 bases between. The CDR3 contains 15 residues. Germline lookup yields CDR1 SGHRS and CDR2 YFSETQ. The CDR3 reads CASSLGQTSKDTQYF. CDR3 bases: TGCGCCAGCAGCTTGGGACAGACCTCTAAGGATACGCAGTATTTT.

The V call is TRBV12-3 or TRBV12-4, the J call TRBJ1-1; D is undetermined. This CDR3 is built from 11 residues. V gave up 8 bases and J gave up 6 bases, with 10 bases separating them. The CDR3 nucleotides are TGTGCCAGCGCCGCCGGACCTGAAGCTTTCTTT. Translated, it gives CASAAGPEAFF.

The rearrangement links TRBV15 to TRBJ1-4; the D is unclear. This CDR3 has 12 residues. CDR1 LNHNV and CDR2 YYDKDF come from the germline V gene (reference sequence). Trimming took off 4 bases at V and 6 bases at J, with 6 bases between the two ends. In DNA form, the CDR3 reads TGTGCCACCAGCACCGAACATGAAAAACTGTTTTTT. Translated: CATSTEHEKLFF.

The chain uses TRBV29-1 and TRBJ1-1; D is perhaps TRBD1 (6 bases). Germline assignment: CDR1 SQVTM and CDR2 ANQGSEA. V was shortened by 5 bases and J by 3 bases, with 13 bases between the two germline ends. This CDR3 is built from 13 residues. The CDR3 DNA follows: TGCAGCGTTTCACAGGGCGCCGACACTGAAGCTTTCTTT. This codes for CSVSQGADTEAFF.

V gene TRBV4-1 combines with J gene TRBJ1-2; D unresolved. Germline-derived CDR1 and CDR2 are MGHRA and YSYEKL. This CDR3 comprises 14 residues. V shed 0 bases and J shed 7 bases, with 12 bases lying between them. The CDR3 coding sequence is TGCGCCAGCAGCCAAGATATAGGGAAGGTTGGCTACACCTTC. This encodes CASSQDIGKVGYTF.

The genes are TRBV14 and TRBJ1-3, with D possibly being TRBD1 (6 bases). Germline V CDR1 and CDR2: SGHDN, FVKESK. The CDR3 spans 16 residues. Trimming took 9 bases from V and 0 from J, leaving 18 bases between them. CDR3 protein: CAREGDGRSSGNTIYF. The CDR3 DNA reads as TGTGCCAGAGAGGGGGACGGACGCAGCTCTGGAAACACCATATATTTT.

The chain couples TRBV29-1 to TRBJ2-2; D possibly matches TRBD1 or TRBD2 (5 bases each). Germline V gene lookup returns CDR1 SQVTM and CDR2 ANQGSEA. The germline V and J ends were trimmed by 6 bases and 4 bases, with 15 bases remaining between them. This CDR3 spans 14 amino acids. The CDR3 sequence: CSVAEGSTTGELFF. The CDR3 bases are TGCAGCGTCGCCGAGGGGTCAACCACCGGGGAGCTGTTTTTT.

This chain connects TRBV6-6 to TRBJ1-4, with a weak D call TRBD1 (6 bases). This CDR3 region has 14 residues. Trimming removed 10 bases from V and 4 bases from J, with 16 bases in between. Germline V gene sequence: CDR1 MNHNY, CDR2 SVGAGI (reference sequence). The CDR3 sequence: CATNPGTYNEKLFF. The CDR3 DNA reads TGTGCCACAAACCCCGGGACATATAATGAAAAACTGTTTTTT.